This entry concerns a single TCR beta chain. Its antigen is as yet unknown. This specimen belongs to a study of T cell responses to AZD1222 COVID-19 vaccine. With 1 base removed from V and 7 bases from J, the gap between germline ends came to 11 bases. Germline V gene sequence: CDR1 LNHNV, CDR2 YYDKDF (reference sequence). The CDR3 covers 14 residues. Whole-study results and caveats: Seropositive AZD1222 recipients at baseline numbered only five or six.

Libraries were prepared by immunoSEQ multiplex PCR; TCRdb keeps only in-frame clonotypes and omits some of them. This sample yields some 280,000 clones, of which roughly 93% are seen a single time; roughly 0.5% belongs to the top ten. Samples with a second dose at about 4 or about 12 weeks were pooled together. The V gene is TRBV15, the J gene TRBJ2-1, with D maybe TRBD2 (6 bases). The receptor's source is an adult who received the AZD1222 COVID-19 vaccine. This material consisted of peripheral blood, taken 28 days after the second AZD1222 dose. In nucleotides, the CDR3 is TGTGCCACCAGCAGAGCCGGCGGGGAGAATGAGCAGTTCTTC. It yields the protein CATSRAGGENEQFF.